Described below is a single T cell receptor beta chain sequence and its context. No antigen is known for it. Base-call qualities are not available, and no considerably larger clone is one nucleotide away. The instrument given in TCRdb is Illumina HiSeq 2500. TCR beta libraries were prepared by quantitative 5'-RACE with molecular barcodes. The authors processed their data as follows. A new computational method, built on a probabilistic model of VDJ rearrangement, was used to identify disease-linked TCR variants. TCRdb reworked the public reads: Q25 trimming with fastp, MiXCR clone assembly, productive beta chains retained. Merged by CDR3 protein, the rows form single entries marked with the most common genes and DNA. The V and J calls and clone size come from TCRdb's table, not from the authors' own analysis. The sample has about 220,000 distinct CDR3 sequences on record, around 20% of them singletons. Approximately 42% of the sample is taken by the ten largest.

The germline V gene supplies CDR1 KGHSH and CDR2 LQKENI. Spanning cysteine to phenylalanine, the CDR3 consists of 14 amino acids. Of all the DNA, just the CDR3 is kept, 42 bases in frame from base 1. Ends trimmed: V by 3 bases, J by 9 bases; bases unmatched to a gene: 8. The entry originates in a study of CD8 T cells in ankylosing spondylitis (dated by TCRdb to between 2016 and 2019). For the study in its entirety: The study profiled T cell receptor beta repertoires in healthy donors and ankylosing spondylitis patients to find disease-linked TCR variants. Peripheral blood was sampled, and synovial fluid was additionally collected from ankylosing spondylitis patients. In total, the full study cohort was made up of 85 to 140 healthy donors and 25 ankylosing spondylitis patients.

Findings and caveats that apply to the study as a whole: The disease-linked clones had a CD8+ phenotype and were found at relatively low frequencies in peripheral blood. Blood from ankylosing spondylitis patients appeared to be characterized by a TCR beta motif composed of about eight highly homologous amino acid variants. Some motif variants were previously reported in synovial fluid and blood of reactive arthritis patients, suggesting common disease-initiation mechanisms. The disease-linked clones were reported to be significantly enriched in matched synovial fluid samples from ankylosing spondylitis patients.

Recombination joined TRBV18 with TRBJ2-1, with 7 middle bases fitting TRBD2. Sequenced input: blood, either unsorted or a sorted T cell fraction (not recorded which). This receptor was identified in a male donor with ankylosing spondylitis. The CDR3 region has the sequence CASSPNRDYREQFF. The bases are TGTGCCAGCTCACCCAACCGGGACTATCGTGAGCAGTTCTTC.